The following is a T cell receptor (beta chain) sequence with its context. Germline V gene sequence: CDR1 SEHNR, CDR2 FQNEAQ (reference sequence). V gave up 4 bases and J gave up 4 bases, with 8 bases separating them. CDR3 length equals 12 residues. These data belong to a study of OX40 agonist ivuxolimab in advanced cancers. The data were produced by immunoSEQ multiplex PCR, yet TCRdb's version contains in-frame clones alone and is incomplete. Here the sample spans tens of thousands of clones, roughly 84% being singletons. The chain combines TRBV7-9 with TRBJ2-7; D is uncertain. Specimen: CD4+ or CD8+ T cells sorted from blood, collected in a trial of the OX40 agonist ivuxolimab. The clonotype was recovered from an adult with an advanced solid tumor such as melanoma, head and neck, liver or kidney cancer. In DNA, the CDR3 is TGTGCCAGCAGCTCCCACCGGTACGAGCAGTACTTC. Encoded protein: CASSSHRYEQYF.